Given below is one TCR beta chain in context. What it recognizes is unknown. The PCR ran on 60 Vbeta and 13 Jbeta primers. Sequenced by immunoSEQ multiplex PCR; TCRdb stores in-frame clones only, minus some. The sample lists 100,000 or so clones; around 72% were seen once. The source of the sample is a study of cytomegalovirus exposure and HLA in healthy donors. Study-wide results and caveats: Evidence from a later analysis indicated that most CMV-associated TCR beta chains looked HLA-restricted.

CDR1 KGHSH and CDR2 LQKENI come from the germline V gene. The V gene lost 2 bases and the J gene lost 6 bases, with 11 bases spanning the gap. The CDR3 contains 13 residues. Sequencing used PBMCs. This chain links TRBV18 with TRBJ2-7; D gene ambiguous. The sequence was obtained from a man aged 25 to 40 in good health and CMV-seronegative. Written as DNA, the CDR3 is TGTGCCAGCTCACCAGACCGGCAGGCCGAGCAGTACTTC. Amino acids: CASSPDRQAEQYF.